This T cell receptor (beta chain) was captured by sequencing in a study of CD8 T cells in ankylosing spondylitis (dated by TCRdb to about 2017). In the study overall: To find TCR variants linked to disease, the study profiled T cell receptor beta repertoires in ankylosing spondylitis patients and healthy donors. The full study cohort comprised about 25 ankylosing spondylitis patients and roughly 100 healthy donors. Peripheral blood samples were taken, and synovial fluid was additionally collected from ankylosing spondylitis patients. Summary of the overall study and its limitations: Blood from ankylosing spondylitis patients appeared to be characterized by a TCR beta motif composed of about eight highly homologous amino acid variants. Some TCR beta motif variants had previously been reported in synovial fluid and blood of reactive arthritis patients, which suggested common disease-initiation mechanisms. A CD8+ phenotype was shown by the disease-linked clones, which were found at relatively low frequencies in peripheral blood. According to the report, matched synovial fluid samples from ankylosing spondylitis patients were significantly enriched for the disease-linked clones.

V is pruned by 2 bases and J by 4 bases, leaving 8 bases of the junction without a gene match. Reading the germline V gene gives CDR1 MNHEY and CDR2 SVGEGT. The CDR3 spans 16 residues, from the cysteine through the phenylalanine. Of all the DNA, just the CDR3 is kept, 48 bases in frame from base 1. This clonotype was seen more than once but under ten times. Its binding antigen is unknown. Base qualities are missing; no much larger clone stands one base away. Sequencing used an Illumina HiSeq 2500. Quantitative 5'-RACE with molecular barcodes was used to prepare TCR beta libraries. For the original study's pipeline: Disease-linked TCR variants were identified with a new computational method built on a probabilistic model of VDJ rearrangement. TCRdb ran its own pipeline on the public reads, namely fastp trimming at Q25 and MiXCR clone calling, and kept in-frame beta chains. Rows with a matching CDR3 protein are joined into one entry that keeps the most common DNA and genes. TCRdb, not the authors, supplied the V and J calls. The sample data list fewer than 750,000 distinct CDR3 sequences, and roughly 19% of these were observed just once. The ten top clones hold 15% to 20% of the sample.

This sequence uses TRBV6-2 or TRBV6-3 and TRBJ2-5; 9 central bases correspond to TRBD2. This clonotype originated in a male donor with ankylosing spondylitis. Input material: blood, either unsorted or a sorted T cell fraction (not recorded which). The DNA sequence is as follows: TGTGCCAGCAGTTACGGCGCGGGAGGGCCTGGAGAGACCCAGTACTTC. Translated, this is CASSYGAGGPGETQYF.